This T cell receptor (beta chain) was captured by sequencing in a study of blood T cells in healthy people across ages. It was with a sample-barcoded 5' primer and a J-beta primer mix that a second PCR of roughly 6 to 12 cycles was run. TCRdb processed the 5' RACE reads anew with MiXCR; each CDR3 protein has one entry. This sample has over a million distinct CDR3 sequences, with 42% found just once. Germline CDR1 is WNHNN and CDR2 is SYGVQD (reference sequence). The CDR3 length is 17 residues. Trimming removed 0 bases at V and 4 bases at J, with 18 bases between. This clonotype has only a few counts. The sequence derives from a woman aged 18-35 years in good health. What was sequenced was blood. This chain uses TRBV10-1 with TRBJ1-2; D unclear. The chain's CDR3 is CASSESVHGLLFYGYTF. The CDR3 DNA follows: TGCGCCAGCAGTGAGTCAGTCCACGGATTATTATTCTATGGCTACACCTTC.